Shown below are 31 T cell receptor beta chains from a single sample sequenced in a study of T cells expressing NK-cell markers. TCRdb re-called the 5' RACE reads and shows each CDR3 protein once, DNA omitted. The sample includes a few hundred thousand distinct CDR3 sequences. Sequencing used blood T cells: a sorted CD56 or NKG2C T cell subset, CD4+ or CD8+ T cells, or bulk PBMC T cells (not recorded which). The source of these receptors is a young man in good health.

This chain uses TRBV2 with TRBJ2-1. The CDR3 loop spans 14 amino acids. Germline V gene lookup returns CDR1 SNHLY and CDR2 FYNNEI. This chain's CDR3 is CASSGIPLELSQFF.

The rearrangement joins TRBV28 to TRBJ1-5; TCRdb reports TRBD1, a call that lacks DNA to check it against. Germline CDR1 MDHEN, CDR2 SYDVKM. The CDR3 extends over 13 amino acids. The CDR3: CASGGGLSQPQHF.

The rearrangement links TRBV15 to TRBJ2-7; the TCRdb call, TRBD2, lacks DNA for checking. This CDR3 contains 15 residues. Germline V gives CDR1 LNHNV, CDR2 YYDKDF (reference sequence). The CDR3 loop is CATSISSRGGGEQYF.

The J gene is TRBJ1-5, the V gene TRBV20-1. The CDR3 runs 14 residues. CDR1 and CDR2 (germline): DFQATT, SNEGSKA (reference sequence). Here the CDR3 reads CSANSGRYNQPQHF.

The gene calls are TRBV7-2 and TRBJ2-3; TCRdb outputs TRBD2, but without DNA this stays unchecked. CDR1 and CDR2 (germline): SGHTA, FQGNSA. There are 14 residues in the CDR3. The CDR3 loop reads CASSPGTSGTKQYF.

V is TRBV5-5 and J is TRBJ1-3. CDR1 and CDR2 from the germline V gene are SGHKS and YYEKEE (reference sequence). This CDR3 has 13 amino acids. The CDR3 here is CASGQISGNTIYF.

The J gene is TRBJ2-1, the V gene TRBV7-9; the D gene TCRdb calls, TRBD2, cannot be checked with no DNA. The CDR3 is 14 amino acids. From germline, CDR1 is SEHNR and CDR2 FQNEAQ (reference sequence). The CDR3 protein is CASTALAGENEQFF.

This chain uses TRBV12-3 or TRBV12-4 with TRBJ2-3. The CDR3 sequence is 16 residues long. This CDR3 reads CASSQEGIKGTDTQYF.

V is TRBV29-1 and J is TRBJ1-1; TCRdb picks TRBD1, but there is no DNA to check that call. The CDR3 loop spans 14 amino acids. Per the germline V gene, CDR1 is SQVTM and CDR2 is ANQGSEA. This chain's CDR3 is CSVGRQGTSPEAFF.

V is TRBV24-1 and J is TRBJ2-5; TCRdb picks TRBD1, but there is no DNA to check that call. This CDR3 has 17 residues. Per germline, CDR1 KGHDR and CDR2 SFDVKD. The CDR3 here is CATSDFGTGFQQETQYF.

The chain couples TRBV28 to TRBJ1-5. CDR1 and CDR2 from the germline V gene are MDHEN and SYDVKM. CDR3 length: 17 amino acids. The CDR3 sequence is CASSRSYSGAFDQPQHF.

The chain's CDR3 is CASSPPPSVGFLFF. The gene calls are TRBV18 and TRBJ2-1; TCRdb outputs TRBD2, but without DNA this stays unchecked. The CDR3 is 14 amino acids. The germline gives CDR1 KGHSH, CDR2 LQKENI.

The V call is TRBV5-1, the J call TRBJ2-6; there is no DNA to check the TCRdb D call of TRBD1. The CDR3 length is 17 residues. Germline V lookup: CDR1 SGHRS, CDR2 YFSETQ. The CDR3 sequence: CASSYSLTGAGANVLTF.

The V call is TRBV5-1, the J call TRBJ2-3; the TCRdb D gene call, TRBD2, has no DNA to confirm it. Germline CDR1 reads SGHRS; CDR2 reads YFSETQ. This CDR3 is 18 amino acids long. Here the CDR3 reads CASSPASGSQPGTDTQYF.

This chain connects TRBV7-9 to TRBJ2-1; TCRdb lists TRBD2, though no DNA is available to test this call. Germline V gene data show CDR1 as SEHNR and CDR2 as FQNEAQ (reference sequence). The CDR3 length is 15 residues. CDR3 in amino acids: CASSPGLLAGAVAFF.

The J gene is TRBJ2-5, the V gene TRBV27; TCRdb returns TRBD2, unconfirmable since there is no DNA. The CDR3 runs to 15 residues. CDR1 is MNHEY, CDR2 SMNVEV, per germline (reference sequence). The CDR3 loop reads CASNTLMGGLQTQYF.

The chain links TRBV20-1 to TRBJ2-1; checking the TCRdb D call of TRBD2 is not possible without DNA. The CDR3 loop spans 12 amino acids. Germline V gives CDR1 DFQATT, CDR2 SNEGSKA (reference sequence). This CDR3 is CSARDQGSGQFF.

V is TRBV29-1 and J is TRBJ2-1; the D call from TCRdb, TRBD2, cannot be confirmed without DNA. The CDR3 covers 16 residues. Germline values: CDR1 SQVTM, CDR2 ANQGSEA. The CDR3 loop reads CSVLGLAGVGYNEQFF.

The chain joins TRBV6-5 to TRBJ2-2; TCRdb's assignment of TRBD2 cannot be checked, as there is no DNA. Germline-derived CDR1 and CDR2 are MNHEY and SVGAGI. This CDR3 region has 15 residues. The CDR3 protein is CASSYARATTGELFF.

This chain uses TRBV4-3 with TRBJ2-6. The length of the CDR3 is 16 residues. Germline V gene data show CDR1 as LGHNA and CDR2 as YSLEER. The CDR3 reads CASSQALSLGANVLTF.

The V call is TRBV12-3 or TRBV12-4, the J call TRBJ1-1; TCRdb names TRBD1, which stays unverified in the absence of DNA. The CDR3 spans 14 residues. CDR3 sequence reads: CASRRDRVGTEAFF.

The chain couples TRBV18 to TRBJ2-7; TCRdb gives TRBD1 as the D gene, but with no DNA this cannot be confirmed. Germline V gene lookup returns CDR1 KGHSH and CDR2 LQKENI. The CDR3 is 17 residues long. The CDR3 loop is CASSPPGSDRGPYEQYF.

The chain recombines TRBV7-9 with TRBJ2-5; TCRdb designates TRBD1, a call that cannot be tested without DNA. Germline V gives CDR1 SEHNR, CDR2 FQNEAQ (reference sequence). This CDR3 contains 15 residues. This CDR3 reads CASSFSRQGWETQYF.

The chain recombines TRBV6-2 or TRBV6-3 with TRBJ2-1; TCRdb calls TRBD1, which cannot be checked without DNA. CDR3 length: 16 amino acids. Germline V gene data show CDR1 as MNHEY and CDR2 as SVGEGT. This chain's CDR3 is CASSYLGTEFYNEQFF.

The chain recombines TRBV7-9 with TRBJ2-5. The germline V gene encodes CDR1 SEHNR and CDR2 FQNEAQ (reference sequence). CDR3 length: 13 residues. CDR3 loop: CASSEPKGGSQYF.

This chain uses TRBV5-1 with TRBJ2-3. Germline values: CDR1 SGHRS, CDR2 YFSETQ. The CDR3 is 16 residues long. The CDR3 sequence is CASSLGLAQSTDTQYF.

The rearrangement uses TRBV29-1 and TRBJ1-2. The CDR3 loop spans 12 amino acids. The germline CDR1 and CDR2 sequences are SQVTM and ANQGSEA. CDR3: CSVEGRVGGYTF.

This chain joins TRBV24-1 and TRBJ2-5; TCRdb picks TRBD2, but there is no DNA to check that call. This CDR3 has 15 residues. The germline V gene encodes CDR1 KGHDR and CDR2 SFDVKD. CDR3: CATSASGRADETQYF.

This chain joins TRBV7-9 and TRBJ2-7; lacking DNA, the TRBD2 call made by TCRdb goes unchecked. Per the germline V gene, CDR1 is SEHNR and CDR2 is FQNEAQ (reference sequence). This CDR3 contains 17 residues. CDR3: CASSSHSGRSPPDEQYF.

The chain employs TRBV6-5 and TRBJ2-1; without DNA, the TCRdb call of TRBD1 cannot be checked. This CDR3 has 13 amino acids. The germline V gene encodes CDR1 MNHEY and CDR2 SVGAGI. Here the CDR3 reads CASRRGLYNEQFF.

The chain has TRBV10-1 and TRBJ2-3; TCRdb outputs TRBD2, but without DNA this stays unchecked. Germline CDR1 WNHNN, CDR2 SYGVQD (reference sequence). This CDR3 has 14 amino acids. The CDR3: CASSQAGPADTQYF.